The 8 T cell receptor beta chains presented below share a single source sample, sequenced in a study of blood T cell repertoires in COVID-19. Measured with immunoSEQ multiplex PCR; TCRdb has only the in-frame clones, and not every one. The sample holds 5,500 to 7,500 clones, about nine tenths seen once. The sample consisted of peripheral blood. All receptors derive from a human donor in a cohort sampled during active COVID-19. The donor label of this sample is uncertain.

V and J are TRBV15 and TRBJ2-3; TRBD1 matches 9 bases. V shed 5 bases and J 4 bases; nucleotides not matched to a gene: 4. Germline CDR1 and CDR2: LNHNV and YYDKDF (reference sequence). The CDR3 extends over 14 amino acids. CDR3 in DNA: TGTGCCACCAGCGCCAGGACAGGGGCAGATACGCAGTATTTT. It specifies CATSARTGADTQYF.

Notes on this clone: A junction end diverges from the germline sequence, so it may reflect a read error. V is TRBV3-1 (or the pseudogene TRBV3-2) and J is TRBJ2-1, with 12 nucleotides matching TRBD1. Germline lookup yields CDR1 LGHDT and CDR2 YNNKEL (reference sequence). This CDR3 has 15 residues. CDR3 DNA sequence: TGTGCCAGCAGTTCCGGGACAGGGGGCTACGATGAGCAGTTCTTC. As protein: CASSSGTGGYDEQFF.

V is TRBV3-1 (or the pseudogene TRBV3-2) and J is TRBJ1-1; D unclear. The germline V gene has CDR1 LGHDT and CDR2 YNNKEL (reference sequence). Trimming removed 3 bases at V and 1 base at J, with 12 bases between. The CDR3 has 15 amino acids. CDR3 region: CASSHGGAENTEAFF. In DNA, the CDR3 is TGTGCCAGCAGCCACGGAGGCGCGGAGAACACTGAAGCTTTCTTT.

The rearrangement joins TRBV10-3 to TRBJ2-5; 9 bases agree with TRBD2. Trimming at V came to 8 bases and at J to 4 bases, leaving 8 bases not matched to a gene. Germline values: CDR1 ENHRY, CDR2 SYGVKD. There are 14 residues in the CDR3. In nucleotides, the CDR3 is TGTGCCATCGGACTCGCGGGAGGGGGAGAGACCCAGTACTTC. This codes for CAIGLAGGGETQYF.

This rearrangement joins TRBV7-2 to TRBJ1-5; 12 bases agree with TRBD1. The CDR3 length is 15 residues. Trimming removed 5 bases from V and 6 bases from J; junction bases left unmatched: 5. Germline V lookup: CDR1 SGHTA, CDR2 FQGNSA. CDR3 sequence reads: CASSGDRGLGQPQHF. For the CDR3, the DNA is TGTGCCAGCAGCGGGGACAGGGGGCTCGGTCAGCCCCAGCATTTT.

For the CDR3, the DNA is TGCGCCAGCAGCCTCGGGGAGAGCTATGGCTACACCTTC. It codes for CASSLGESYGYTF. The chain is built from TRBV5-1 and TRBJ1-2; D is unresolved. V dropped 4 bases and J dropped 4 bases, with 11 bases sitting between them. CDR1 and CDR2 (germline): SGHRS, YFSETQ. The CDR3 extends over 13 amino acids.

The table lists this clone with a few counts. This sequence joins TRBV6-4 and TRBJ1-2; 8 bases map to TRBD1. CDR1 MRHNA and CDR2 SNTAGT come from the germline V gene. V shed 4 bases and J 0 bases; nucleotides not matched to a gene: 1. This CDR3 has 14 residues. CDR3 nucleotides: TGTGCCAGCAGTGCGACAGGGGCTAACTATGGCTACACCTTC. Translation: CASSATGANYGYTF.

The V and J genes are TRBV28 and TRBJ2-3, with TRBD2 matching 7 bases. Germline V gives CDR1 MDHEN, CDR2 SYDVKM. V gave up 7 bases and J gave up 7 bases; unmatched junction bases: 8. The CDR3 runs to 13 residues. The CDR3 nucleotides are TGTGCCAGCATCTCGGGGGAGGGAAATACGCAGTATTTT. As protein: CASISGEGNTQYF.